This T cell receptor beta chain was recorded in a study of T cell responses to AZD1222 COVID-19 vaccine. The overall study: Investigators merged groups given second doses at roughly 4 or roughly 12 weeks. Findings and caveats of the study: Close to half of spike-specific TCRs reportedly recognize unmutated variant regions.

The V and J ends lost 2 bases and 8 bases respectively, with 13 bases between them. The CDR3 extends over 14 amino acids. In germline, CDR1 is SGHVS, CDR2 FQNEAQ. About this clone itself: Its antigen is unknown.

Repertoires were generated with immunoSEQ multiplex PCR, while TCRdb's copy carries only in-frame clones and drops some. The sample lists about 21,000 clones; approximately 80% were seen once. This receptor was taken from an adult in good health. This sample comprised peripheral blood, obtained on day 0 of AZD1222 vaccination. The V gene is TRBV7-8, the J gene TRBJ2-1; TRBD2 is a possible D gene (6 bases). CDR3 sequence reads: CASSLRRGPDEQFF. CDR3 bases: TGTGCCAGCAGCTTACGGCGGGGACCAGATGAGCAGTTCTTC.